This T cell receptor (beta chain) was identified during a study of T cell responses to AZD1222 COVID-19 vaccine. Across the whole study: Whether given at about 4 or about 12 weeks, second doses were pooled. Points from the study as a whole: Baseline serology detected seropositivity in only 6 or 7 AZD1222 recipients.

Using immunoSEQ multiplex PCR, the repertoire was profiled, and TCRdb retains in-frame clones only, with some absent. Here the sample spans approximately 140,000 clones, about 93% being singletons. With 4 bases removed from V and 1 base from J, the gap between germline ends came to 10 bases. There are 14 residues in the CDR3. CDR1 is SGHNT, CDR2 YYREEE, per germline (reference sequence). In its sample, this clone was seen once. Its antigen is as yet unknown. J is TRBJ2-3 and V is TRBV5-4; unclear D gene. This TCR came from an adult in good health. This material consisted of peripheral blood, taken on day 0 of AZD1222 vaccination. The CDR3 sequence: CASSPKGGTDTQYF. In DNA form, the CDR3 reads TGTGCCAGCAGCCCTAAAGGAGGCACAGATACGCAGTATTTT.